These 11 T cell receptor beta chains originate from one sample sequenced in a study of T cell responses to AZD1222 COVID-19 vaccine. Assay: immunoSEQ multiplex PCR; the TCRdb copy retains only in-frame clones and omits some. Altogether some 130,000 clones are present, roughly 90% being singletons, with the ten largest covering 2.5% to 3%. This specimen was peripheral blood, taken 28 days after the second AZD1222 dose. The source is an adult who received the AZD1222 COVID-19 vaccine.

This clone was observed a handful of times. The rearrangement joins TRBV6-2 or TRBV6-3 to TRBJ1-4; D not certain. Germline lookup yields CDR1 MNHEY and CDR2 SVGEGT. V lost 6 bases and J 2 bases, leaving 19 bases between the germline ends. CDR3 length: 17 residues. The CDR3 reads CASSQLTGRETNEKLFF. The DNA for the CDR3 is TGTGCCAGCAGCCAACTGACCGGACGGGAGACTAATGAAAAACTGTTTTTT.

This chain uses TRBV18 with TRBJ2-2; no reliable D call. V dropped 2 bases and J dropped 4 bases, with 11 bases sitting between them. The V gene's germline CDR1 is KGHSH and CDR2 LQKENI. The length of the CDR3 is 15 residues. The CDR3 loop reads CASSPSAPGTGELFF. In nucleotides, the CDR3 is TGTGCCAGCTCACCATCAGCGCCGGGCACCGGGGAGCTGTTTTTT.

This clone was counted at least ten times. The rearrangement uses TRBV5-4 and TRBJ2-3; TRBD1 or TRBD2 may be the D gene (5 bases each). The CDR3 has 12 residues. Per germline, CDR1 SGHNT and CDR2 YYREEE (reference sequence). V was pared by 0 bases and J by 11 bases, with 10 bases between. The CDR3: CASSLGRDGQYF. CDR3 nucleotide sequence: TGTGCCAGCAGCTTGGGTCGGGACGGGCAGTATTTT.

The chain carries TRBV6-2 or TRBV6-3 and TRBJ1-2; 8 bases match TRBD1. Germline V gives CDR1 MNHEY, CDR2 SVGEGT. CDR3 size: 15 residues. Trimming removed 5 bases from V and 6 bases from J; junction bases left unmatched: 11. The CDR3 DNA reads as TGTGCCAGCAGTGAGTGGACAGGGTTTGCGCATGGCTACACCTTC. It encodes CASSEWTGFAHGYTF.

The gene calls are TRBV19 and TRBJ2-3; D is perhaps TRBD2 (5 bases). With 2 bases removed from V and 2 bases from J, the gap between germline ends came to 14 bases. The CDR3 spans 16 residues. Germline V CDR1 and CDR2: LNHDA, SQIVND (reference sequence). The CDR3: CASSIRTGLLTDTQYF. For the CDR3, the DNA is TGTGCCAGTAGTATACGGACTGGTTTACTCACAGATACGCAGTATTTT.

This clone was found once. CDR3 sequence (DNA): TGCGCCAGCAGGAAGGGGGATGGAAACACCATATATTTT. Protein sequence: CASRKGDGNTIYF. The V and J genes are TRBV5-1 and TRBJ1-3, with D perhaps TRBD1 (6 bases). The CDR3 is 13 amino acids. Trimming took 5 bases from V and 3 from J, leaving 9 bases between them. Germline CDR1 SGHRS, CDR2 YFSETQ.

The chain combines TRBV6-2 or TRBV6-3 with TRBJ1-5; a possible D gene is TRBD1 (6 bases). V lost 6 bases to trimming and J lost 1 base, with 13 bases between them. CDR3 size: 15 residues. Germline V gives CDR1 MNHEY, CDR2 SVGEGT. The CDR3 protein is CASSRHRESNQPQHF. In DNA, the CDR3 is TGTGCCAGCAGCCGCCACAGGGAAAGCAATCAGCCCCAGCATTTT.

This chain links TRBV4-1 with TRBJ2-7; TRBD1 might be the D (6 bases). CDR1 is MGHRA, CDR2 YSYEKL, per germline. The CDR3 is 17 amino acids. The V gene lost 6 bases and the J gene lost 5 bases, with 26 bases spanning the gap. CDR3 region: CASSLTQGHRLEDEQYF. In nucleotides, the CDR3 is TGCGCCAGCAGTCTAACCCAGGGACACCGGTTGGAGGACGAGCAGTACTTC.

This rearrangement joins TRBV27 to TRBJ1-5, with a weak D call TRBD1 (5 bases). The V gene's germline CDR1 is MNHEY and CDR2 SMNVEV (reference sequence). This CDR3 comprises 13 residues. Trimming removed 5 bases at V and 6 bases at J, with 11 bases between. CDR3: CASSPQGTQPQHF. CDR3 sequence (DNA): TGTGCCAGCAGTCCGCAGGGTACTCAGCCCCAGCATTTT.

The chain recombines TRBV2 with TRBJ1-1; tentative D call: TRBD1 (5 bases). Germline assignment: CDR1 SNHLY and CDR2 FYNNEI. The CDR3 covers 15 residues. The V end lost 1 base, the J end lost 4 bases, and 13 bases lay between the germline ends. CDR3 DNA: TGTGCCAGCAGTGAAGTGGGCAGGGCAGTCACTGAAGCTTTCTTT. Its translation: CASSEVGRAVTEAFF.

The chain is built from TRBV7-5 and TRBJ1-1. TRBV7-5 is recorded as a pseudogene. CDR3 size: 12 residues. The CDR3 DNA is TGTGTCAGAAGCCGGACGAACACTGAAGCTTTCTTT. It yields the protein CVRSRTNTEAFF.